These T cell receptor beta chains were read from a single sample in a study of CXCR3-negative and CXCR3-positive naive CD8 T cells. Using the 5' RACE reads, TCRdb records one entry per CDR3 protein without DNA. The sample data list over 100,000 distinct CDR3 sequences. The sample was naive CXCR3- CD8+ T cells from blood. All receptors come from a human donor in good health. Some clones in this sample may be carry-over from other donors' samples. Each CDR3 is given with its conserved first and last residue. Each record gives: V gene, J gene, CDR3 protein.

>TRBV5-1|TRBJ2-7
CASSFQGISYEQYF
>TRBV27|TRBJ1-5
CASSPSPGTGRPQHF
>TRBV5-5|TRBJ2-1
CASSLAGTGYNEQFF
>TRBV28|TRBJ1-1
CASSSRTGLVNTEAFF
>TRBV12-3/TRBV12-4|TRBJ2-3
CASAEPLGTGAADTQYF
>TRBV21-1|TRBJ2-1
CASSKERIAGAYNEQFF
>TRBV12-3/TRBV12-4|TRBJ2-7
CASSLLPGTSGYEQYF
>TRBV7-9|TRBJ2-3
CASSPPAADTQYF
>TRBV5-1|TRBJ2-3
CASPQEPSGGTADTQYF
>TRBV20-1|TRBJ1-2
CSADDNWDSLNYGYTF
>TRBV11-2|TRBJ2-2
CASRGDTGGAPGTGELFF
>TRBV6-5|TRBJ2-7
CATSSGWSYEQYF
>TRBV5-1|TRBJ2-1
CATASEWYNEQFF
>TRBV27|TRBJ2-5
CASSLSGGLETQYF
>TRBV30|TRBJ1-2
CAWSGQNYGYTF
>TRBV27|TRBJ1-5
CASSSLQGARQPQHF
>TRBV20-1|TRBJ2-7
CSASGRPGYSYEQYF
>TRBV27|TRBJ1-2
CASSLSPGGSGYTF
>TRBV28|TRBJ2-1
CASSLLPGTSGTEQFF
>TRBV25-1|TRBJ2-1
CASAYEGFYNEQFF
>TRBV20-1|TRBJ2-7
CSASARSYEQYF
>TRBV29-1|TRBJ2-7
CSAYPTGIKSEQYF
>TRBV7-8|TRBJ2-3
CASSLNSGGVDTQYF
>TRBV29-1|TRBJ2-7
CSAGLAGGPSSYEQYF
>TRBV29-1|TRBJ1-2
CSVEDRRDSYGYTF
>TRBV29-1|TRBJ2-7
CSARDGTYEQYF
>TRBV28|TRBJ2-7
CASSPGQVGTYEQYF
>TRBV12-3/TRBV12-4|TRBJ1-2
CASSGLGLYGYTF
>TRBV7-9|TRBJ2-7
CASSSAREAYEQYF